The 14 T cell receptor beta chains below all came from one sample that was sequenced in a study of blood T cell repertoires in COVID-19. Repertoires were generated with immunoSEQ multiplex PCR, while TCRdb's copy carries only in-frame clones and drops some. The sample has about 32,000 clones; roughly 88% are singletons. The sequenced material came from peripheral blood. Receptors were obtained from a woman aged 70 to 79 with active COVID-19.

The CDR3 nucleotides are TGTGCCAGCAGCCAAGGCGGGGGGGGCGAGCAGTACTTC. Amino acids: CASSQGGGGEQYF. The chain has TRBV3-1 (or the pseudogene TRBV3-2) and TRBJ2-7; the match to TRBD2 covers 9 bases. This CDR3 contains 13 residues. The V and J ends lost 1 base and 6 bases, in that order; junction bases with no gene match: 1. Germline V gene data show CDR1 as LGHDT and CDR2 as YNNKEL (reference sequence).

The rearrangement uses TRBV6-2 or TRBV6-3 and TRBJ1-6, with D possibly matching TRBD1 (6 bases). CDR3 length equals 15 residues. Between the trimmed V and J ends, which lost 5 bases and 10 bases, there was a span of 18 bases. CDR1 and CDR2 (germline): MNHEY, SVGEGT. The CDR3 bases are TGTGCCAGCAGTGCACAGGGCGGAGGAATCTCACCCCTCCACTTT. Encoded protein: CASSAQGGGISPLHF.

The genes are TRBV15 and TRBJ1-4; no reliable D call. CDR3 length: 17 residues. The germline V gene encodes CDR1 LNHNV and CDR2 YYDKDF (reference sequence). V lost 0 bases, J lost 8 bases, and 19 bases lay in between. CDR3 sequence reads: CATSRDPPEKSDEKLFF. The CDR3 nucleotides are TGTGCCACCAGCAGAGATCCCCCGGAGAAGAGTGACGAAAAACTGTTTTTT.

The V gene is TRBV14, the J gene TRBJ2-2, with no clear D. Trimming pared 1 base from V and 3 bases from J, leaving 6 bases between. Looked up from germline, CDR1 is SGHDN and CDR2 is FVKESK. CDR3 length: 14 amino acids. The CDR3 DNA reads TGTGCCAGCAGCCAAGTTGCGTACACCGGGGAGCTGTTTTTT. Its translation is CASSQVAYTGELFF.

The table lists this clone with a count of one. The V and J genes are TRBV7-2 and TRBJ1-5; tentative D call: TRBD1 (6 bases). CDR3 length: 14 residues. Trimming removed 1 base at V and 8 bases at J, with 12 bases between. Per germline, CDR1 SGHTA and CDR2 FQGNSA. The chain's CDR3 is CASSLEGGRKPQHF. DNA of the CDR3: TGTGCCAGCAGCTTAGAAGGGGGTCGGAAGCCCCAGCATTTT.

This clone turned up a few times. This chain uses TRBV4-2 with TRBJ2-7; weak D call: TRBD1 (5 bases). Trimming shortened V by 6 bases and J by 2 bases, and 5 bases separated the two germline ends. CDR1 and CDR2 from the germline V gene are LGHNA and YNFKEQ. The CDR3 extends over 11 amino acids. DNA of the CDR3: TGTGCCAGCAGGGACACCTACGAGCAGTACTTC. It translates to CASRDTYEQYF.

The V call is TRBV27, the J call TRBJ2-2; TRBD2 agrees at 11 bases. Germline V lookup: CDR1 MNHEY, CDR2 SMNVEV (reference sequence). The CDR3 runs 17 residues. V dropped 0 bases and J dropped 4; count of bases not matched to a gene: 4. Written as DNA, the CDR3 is TGTGCCAGCAGTTTATCGCCTAGCGGGGGGCGCACCGGGGAGCTGTTTTTT. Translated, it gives CASSLSPSGGRTGELFF.

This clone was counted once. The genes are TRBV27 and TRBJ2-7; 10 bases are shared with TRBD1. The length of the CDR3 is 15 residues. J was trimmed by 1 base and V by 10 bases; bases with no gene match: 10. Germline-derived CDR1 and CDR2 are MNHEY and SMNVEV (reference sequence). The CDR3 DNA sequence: TGTGCCACCCGGGACAGGGGCTATCCTTCCTACGAGCAGTACTTC. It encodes CATRDRGYPSYEQYF.

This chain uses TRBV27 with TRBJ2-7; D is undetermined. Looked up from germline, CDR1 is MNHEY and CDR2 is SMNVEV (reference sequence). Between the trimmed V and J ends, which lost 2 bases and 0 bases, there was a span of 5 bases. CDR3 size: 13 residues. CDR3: CASSLHSSYEQYF. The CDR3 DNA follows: TGTGCCAGCAGTTTACACAGCTCCTACGAGCAGTACTTC.

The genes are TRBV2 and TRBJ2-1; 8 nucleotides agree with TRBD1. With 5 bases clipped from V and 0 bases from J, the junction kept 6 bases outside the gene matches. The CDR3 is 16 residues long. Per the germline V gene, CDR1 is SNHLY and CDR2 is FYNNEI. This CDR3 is CASSPDRASSYNEQFF. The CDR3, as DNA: TGTGCCAGCAGTCCGGACAGGGCCAGCTCCTACAATGAGCAGTTCTTC.

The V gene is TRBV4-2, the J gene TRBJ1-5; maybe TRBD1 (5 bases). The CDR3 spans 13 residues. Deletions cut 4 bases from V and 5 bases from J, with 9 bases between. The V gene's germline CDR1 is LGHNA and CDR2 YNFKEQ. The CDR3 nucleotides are TGTGCCAGCAGCCGAGGCAGGGATCAGCCCCAGCATTTT. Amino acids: CASSRGRDQPQHF.

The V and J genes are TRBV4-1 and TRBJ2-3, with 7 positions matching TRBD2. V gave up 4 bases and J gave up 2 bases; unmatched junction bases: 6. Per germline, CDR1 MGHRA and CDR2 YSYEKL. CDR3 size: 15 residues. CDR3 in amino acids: CASSPQRGDTDTQYF. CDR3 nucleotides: TGCGCCAGCAGCCCGCAGCGGGGCGACACAGATACGCAGTATTTT.

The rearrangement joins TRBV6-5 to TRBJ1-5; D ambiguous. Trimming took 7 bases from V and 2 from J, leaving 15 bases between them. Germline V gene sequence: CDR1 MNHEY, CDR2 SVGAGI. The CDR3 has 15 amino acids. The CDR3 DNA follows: TGTGCCAGCAAAGGAGGGTCGGCGGGCAATCAGCCCCAGCATTTT. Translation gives CASKGGSAGNQPQHF.

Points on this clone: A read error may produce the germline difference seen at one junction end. CDR3 amino acids: CASSLSGGLAKTGELFF. CDR3 DNA sequence: TGTGCCAGCAGTTTATCGGGGGGACTAGCGAAAACCGGGGAGCTGTTTTTT. The chain uses TRBV27 and TRBJ2-2, with 10 bases lining up with TRBD2. Per germline, CDR1 MNHEY and CDR2 SMNVEV (reference sequence). The CDR3 is 17 amino acids.